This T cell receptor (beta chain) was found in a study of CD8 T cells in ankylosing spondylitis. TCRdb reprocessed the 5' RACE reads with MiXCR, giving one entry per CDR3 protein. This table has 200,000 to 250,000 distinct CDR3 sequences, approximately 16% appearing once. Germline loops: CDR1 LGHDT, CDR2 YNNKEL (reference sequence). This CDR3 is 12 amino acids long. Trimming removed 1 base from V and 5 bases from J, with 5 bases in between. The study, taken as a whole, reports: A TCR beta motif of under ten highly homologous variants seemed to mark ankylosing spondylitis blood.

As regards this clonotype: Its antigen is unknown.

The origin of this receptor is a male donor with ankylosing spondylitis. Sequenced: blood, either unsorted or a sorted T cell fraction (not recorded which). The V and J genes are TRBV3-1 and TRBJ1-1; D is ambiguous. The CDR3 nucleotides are TGTGCCAGCAGCCAAGGATGGACTGAAGCTTTCTTT. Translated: CASSQGWTEAFF. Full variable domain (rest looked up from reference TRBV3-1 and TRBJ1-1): DTAVSQTPKYLVTQMGNDKSIKCEQNLGHDTMYWYKQDSKKFLKIMFSYNNKELIINETVPNRFSPKSPDKAHLNLHINSLELGDSAVYFCASSQGWTEAFFGQGTRLTVV.